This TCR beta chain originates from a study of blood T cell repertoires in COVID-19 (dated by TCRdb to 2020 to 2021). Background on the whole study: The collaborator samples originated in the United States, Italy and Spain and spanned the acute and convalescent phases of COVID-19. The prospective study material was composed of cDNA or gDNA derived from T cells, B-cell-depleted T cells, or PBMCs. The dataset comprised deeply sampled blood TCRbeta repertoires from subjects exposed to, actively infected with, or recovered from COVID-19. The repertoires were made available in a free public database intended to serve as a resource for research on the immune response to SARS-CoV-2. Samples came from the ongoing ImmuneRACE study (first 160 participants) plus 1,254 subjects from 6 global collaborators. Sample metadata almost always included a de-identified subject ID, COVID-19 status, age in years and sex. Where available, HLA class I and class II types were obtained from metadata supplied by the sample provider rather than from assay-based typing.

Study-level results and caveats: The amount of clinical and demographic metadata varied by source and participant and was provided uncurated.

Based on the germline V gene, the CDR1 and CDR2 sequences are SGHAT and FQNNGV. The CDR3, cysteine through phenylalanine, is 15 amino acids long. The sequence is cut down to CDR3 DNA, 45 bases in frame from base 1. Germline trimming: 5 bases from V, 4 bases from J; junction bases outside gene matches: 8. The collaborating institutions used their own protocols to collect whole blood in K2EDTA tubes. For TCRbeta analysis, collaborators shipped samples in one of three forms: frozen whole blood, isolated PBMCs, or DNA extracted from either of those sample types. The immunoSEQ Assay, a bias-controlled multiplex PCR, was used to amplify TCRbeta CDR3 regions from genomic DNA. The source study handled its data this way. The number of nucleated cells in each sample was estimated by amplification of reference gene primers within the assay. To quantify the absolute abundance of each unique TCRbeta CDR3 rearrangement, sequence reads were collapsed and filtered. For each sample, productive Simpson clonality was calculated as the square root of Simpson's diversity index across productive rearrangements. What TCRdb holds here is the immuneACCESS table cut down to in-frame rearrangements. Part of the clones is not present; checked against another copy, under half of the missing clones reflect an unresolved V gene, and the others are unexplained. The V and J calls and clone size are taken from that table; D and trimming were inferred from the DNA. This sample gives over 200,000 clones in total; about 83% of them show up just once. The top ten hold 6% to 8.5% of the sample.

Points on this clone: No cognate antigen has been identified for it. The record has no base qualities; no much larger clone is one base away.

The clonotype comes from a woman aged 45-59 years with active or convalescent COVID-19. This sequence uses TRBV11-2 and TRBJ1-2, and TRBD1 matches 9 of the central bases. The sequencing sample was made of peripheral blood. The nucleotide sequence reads TGTGCCAGCAGCGTCACAGGGGGCAGGGGCTATGGCTACACCTTC. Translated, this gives CASSVTGGRGYGYTF.